This record looks at one T cell receptor (beta chain) sequence and its context. The data originate from a study of blood T cell repertoires in COVID-19. About the research overall: Samples taken during acute and convalescent COVID-19 were collected in the United States, Italy and Spain. The analysed material was cDNA or gDNA that came from T cells, B-cell-depleted T cells, or PBMCs.

V trimming: 1 base; J trimming: 0 bases; junction bases outside the gene matches: 5. From germline, CDR1 is SGDLS and CDR2 YYNGEE. The CDR3 runs to 17 residues. Per the study methods: Estimation of nucleated cell counts was performed using reference gene primer amplification. Here immunoSEQ multiplex PCR was the method, and the copy in TCRdb shows in-frame clones only, minus some. V and J calls and clone size are as listed in that table; D and trimming were resolved from the DNA. The top ten hold approximately 0.83% of the sample, which has approximately 64,000 clones, roughly 86% seen once. This chain uses TRBV9 with TRBJ1-3, with 9 nucleotides matching TRBD1. Sequenced material: peripheral blood. The TCR comes from a woman in her 70s with acute or convalescent COVID-19. Written as DNA, the CDR3 is TGTGCCAGCAGCGTACGGGACAGGGTTGACTCTGGAAACACCATATATTTT. The encoded protein is CASSVRDRVDSGNTIYF. Together with reference TRBV9 and TRBJ1-3, the CDR3 gives the full variable domain: DSGVTQTPKHLITATGQRVTLRCSPRSGDLSVYWYQQSLDQGLQFLIQYYNGEERAKGNILERFSAQQFPDLHSELNLSSLELGDSALYFCASSVRDRVDSGNTIYFGEGSWLTVV.